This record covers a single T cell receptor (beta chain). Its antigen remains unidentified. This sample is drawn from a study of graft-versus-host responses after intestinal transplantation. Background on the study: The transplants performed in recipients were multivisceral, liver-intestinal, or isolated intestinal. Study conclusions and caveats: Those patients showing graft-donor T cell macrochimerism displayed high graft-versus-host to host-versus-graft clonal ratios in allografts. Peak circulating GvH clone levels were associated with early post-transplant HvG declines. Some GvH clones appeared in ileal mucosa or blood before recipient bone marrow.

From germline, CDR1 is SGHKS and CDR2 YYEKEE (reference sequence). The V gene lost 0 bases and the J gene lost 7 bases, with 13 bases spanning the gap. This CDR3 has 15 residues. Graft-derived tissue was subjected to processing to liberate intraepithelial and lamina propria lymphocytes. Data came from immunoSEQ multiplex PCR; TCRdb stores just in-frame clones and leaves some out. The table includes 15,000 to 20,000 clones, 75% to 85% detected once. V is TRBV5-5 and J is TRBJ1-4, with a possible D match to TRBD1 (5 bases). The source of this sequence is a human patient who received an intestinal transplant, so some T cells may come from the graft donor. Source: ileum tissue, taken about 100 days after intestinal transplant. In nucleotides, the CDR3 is TGTGCCAGCAGCTTGGAGGGGCCCGTCTCTGAAAAACTGTTTTTT. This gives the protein CASSLEGPVSEKLFF.